The T cell receptor beta chain under discussion was sequenced for a study of T cell responses to AZD1222 COVID-19 vaccine. The overall study: Recipients boosted at about 4 weeks or about 12 weeks are pooled.

The CDR3 has 14 residues. The germline CDR1 and CDR2 sequences are WNHNN and SYGVQD (reference sequence). V shed 9 bases, J shed 3 bases, and the junction held 7 bases outside the gene matches. In the case of this clone: The antigen is unknown.

Study-wide results and limits: Clonal diversity was possibly underestimated, and the donors were mostly white British, with more females.

Only in-frame clones appear in the TCRdb table, and some are missing; sequencing was by immunoSEQ multiplex PCR. This table has roughly 120,000 clones, roughly 87% appearing once. Sequences were derived from peripheral blood, sampled on day 0 of AZD1222 vaccination. The chain recombines TRBV10-1 with TRBJ2-1; 8 bases map to TRBD2. The sequence was collected from an adult in good health. This CDR3 reads CASQAGDGYNEQFF. For the CDR3, the DNA is TGCGCCAGTCAAGCGGGAGACGGCTACAATGAGCAGTTCTTC.